This is a list of T cell receptor beta chains from one sample in a study of T-cell reconstitution after alpha-beta-depleted transplantation in children. MiXCR, applied by TCRdb to the PCR reads, yields one record per CDR3 protein. The top ten clones hold approximately 39% of a sample with 500,000 to 750,000 distinct CDR3 sequences, more than 20% of them seen once. The source material was PBMCs, sampled before TCRalphabeta/CD19-depleted stem cell transplant. The receptors were sampled from a boy under two years old with Wiskott-Aldrich syndrome, due to receive a stem cell transplant. Both conserved end residues are trimmed from each CDR3. D genes are given only for firm matches.

>TRBD2|TRBJ2-3|TRBV20-1
SASLLAGEADTQY
>TRBD2|TRBJ2-5|TRBV12-3/TRBV12-4
ASTSSGSGETQY
>.|TRBJ1-3|TRBV13
ASSLGGFTGNTIY
>.|TRBJ1-5|TRBV28
ASSQRQGFRQPQH
>.|TRBJ2-3|TRBV7-2
ASSFTAQGVGTDTQY
>TRBD1|TRBJ2-1|TRBV5-1
ASSTGQGGVNEQF
>.|TRBJ2-7|TRBV5-1
ASSSKGSGPRSYEQY
>.|TRBJ2-3|TRBV29-1
SVEGLASTDTQY
>.|TRBJ2-1|TRBV29-1
SALGGRAYNEQF
>.|TRBJ2-2|TRBV12-3/TRBV12-4
ASTPRAAGTGELF
>TRBD2|TRBJ2-5|TRBV5-1
ASSPFGTSGETQY
>.|TRBJ2-1|TRBV4-1
ASSQPTNEQF
>TRBD2|TRBJ2-3|TRBV5-1
ASTKGLAASTDTQY
>.|TRBJ2-7|TRBV5-1
ASSLVWGLDEQY
>.|TRBJ2-5|TRBV5-1
ASSLADGSQETQY
>.|TRBJ2-2|TRBV30
AWSSTSYGELF
>.|TRBJ1-5|TRBV20-1
SASSGGSNQPQH
>TRBD2|TRBJ2-1|TRBV5-1
ASSLTSGSPNEQF
>TRBD2|TRBJ2-1|TRBV20-1
SASAGLAPYISSYNEQF
>TRBD1|TRBJ1-2|TRBV5-1
ASSPTGATNYGYT
>.|TRBJ1-4|TRBV20-1
SAHPSTNEKLF